A selection of T cell receptor beta chains follows, all from one sample in a study of control samples from healthy donors and cancer patients. Sequencing used immunoSEQ multiplex PCR; TCRdb keeps in-frame clones, though not all of them. The table lists some 100,000 clones, 90% of them singletons, with more than 3.5% in the top ten. The sample was blood. The source is a human donor in good health. The donor label of this sample is uncertain. Each CDR3 is given with its conserved first and last residue. Fields, in order: J gene, clone size, V gene, CDR3 protein. Clone size is not always given. Where it is, it says once, few, many or a class for expanded clones.

J gene: TRBJ2-7
clone size: -
V gene: TRBV6-6
CDR3 protein: CATAGTGIYEQYF

J gene: TRBJ2-7
clone size: -
V gene: TRBV12-3/TRBV12-4
CDR3 protein: CASSLGAAYEQYF

J gene: TRBJ1-2
clone size: -
V gene: TRBV4-1
CDR3 protein: CASSQDPGQGRGGYTF

J gene: TRBJ2-5
clone size: -
V gene: TRBV7-9
CDR3 protein: CASSFRIGETQYF

J gene: TRBJ1-1
clone size: once
V gene: TRBV28
CDR3 protein: CASSLHSGPAEAFF

J gene: TRBJ1-3
clone size: once
V gene: TRBV5-1
CDR3 protein: CASSLGGRGRGNTIYF

J gene: TRBJ1-6
clone size: -
V gene: TRBV7-2
CDR3 protein: CASSLPGGNNSPLHF

J gene: TRBJ1-2
clone size: once
V gene: TRBV19
CDR3 protein: CASSIVTLTGPSDGYTF

J gene: TRBJ2-1
clone size: -
V gene: TRBV27
CDR3 protein: CASSLKGPVNYNEQFF

J gene: TRBJ2-1
clone size: -
V gene: TRBV5-8
CDR3 protein: CASSLWATNEQFF

J gene: TRBJ1-1
clone size: once
V gene: TRBV12-3/TRBV12-4
CDR3 protein: CASSLEGRTEAFF

J gene: TRBJ2-7
clone size: -
V gene: TRBV5-6
CDR3 protein: CASSLGGLDEQYF

J gene: TRBJ1-3
clone size: -
V gene: TRBV14
CDR3 protein: CASSQRVTGNTIYF

J gene: TRBJ2-1
clone size: -
V gene: TRBV18
CDR3 protein: CASSPILGVEQFF

J gene: TRBJ1-2
clone size: -
V gene: TRBV2
CDR3 protein: CASSEGEGRGYTF

J gene: TRBJ1-5
clone size: -
V gene: TRBV28
CDR3 protein: CASTYYTGVTQPQHF

J gene: TRBJ2-3
clone size: once
V gene: TRBV9
CDR3 protein: CASSVSGGATDTQYF

J gene: TRBJ2-1
clone size: -
V gene: TRBV5-1
CDR3 protein: CASSLLPGLAGGTTRRLVDEQFF

J gene: TRBJ2-7
clone size: many
V gene: TRBV30
CDR3 protein: CAWSQTGDLNEQYF

J gene: TRBJ1-4
clone size: -
V gene: TRBV9
CDR3 protein: CASSAGTGANEKLFF

J gene: TRBJ1-5
clone size: few
V gene: TRBV19
CDR3 protein: CASNNRGLYQPQHF

J gene: TRBJ2-3
clone size: few
V gene: TRBV15
CDR3 protein: CATSRGGQGANTQYF

J gene: TRBJ1-1
clone size: -
V gene: TRBV4-2
CDR3 protein: CASSQDSQNTEAFF

J gene: TRBJ1-2
clone size: -
V gene: TRBV24-1
CDR3 protein: CATSDPQGTAGYTF

J gene: TRBJ2-7
clone size: -
V gene: TRBV11-2
CDR3 protein: CASSFGEASYEQYF

J gene: TRBJ2-3
clone size: -
V gene: TRBV29-1
CDR3 protein: CSVAILDFTDTQYF

J gene: TRBJ2-1
clone size: -
V gene: TRBV24-1
CDR3 protein: CATSERGAWTNEQFF